A single sample gave rise to the 6 T cell receptor beta chains below, sequenced in a study of T-cell reconstitution after alpha-beta-depleted transplantation in children. Unique molecular identifiers were built into the TCRbeta library. TCRdb independently ran MiXCR on the PCR reads; one entry per CDR3 protein. The sample records fewer than 550,000 distinct CDR3 sequences, 11% being singletons. The material sequenced was PBMCs, mostly from graft donor cells, taken 180 days after TCRalphabeta/CD19-depleted stem cell transplant. These receptors were obtained from a female patient aged 2-9 years who had a stem cell transplant for aplastic anemia, so the T cells may come from the graft donor.

The chain couples TRBV19 to TRBJ2-5; D is undetermined. The germline V gene has CDR1 LNHDA and CDR2 SQIVND (reference sequence). The CDR3 length is 13 residues. V dropped 3 bases and J dropped 1 base, with 6 bases sitting between them. CDR3 in amino acids: CASSISPQETQYF. The CDR3 DNA reads TGTGCCAGTAGTATTAGTCCCCAAGAGACCCAGTACTTC. The entire variable domain, with the rest obtained from reference TRBV19 and TRBJ2-5, is as follows: DGGITQSPKYLFRKEGQNVTLSCEQNLNHDAMYWYRQDPGQGLRLIYYSQIVNDFQKGDIAEGYSVSREKKESFPLTVTSAQKNPTAFYLCASSISPQETQYFGPGTRLLVL.

J is TRBJ2-7 and V is TRBV6-4; D might be TRBD1 or TRBD2, each matching 5 bases. Germline loops: CDR1 MRHNA, CDR2 SNTAGT. The germline V and J ends were trimmed by 5 bases and 5 bases, with 19 bases remaining between them. The length of the CDR3 is 15 residues. DNA of the CDR3: TGTGCCAGCAGTCATTGGGGGAGTAGGCCAGACGAGCAGTACGTC. This codes for CASSHWGSRPDEQYV.

V gene TRBV19 combines with J gene TRBJ1-1; TRBD1 might be the D (5 bases). The V gene's germline CDR1 is LNHDA and CDR2 SQIVND (reference sequence). This CDR3 has 14 residues. V was shortened by 5 bases and J by 1 base, with 11 bases between the two germline ends. This CDR3 is CASSPWDPNTEAFF. CDR3 bases: TGTGCCAGTAGTCCGTGGGACCCGAACACTGAAGCTTTCTTT.

The V and J genes are TRBV7-3 and TRBJ2-2; TRBD2 aligns across 9 bases. This CDR3 is 16 amino acids long. Germline assignment: CDR1 SGHTA and CDR2 FQGTGA. V lost 2 bases and J lost 7; bases outside the gene matches: 8. The CDR3 region is CASSLVRREGGGELFF. DNA of the CDR3: TGTGCCAGCAGCTTAGTACGGCGGGAGGGCGGCGGGGAGCTGTTTTTT.

V gene TRBV7-2 combines with J gene TRBJ2-1, with a weak D call TRBD2 (6 bases). CDR1 and CDR2 (germline): SGHTA, FQGNSA. Trimming pared 3 bases from V and 9 bases from J, leaving 9 bases between. The CDR3 runs 12 residues. Here the CDR3 reads CASSFGDSEQFF. CDR3 nucleotides: TGTGCCAGCAGCTTCGGGGACTCTGAGCAGTTCTTC.

This rearrangement joins TRBV9 to TRBJ2-7, with D perhaps TRBD2 (6 bases). Deletions cut 0 bases from V and 3 bases from J, with 16 bases between. The CDR3 sequence is 16 residues long. Germline loops: CDR1 SGDLS, CDR2 YYNGEE. The CDR3 here is CASSVVVVSGHYEQYF. CDR3 sequence (DNA): TGTGCCAGCAGCGTAGTTGTTGTTAGCGGACACTACGAGCAGTACTTC.